A selection of T cell receptor beta chains follows, all from one sample in a study of cytomegalovirus exposure and HLA in healthy donors. Generated by immunoSEQ multiplex PCR, the TCRdb table keeps only in-frame clones and is missing some. Here the sample spans almost 200,000 clones, more than 75% being singletons. Sequencing was carried out using PBMCs. The receptors here all came from a male donor in good health and CMV-seropositive. CDR3s include the opening cysteine and the closing phenylalanine or tryptophan. The order of the fields is clone size, CDR3 length, D gene, J gene, V gene, CDR3 DNA, CDR3 protein. A D gene is named only where the DNA matches it firmly. Size is stated for part of the rows, as once, few or many counts, or as a class when the clone is expanded.

size: .; length: 15; D: .; J: TRBJ1-5; V: TRBV5-6; DNA: TGTGCCAGCAGCTTGGCCCAGGGATGGGATCAGCCCCAGCATTTT; CDR3: CASSLAQGWDQPQHF
size: .; length: 14; D: TRBD1; J: TRBJ2-7; V: TRBV2; DNA: TGTGCCAGCCCGCCAGGACAGGGGCTTAGGGAGCAGTACTTC; CDR3: CASPPGQGLREQYF
size: .; length: 17; D: TRBD2; J: TRBJ2-2; V: TRBV27; DNA: TGTGCCAGCATTTCGGGACTAGCGGGAGTGAAAGGCGGGGAGCTGTTTTTT; CDR3: CASISGLAGVKGGELFF
size: .; length: 20; D: .; J: TRBJ1-1; V: TRBV2; DNA: TGTGCCAGCAGTGATTCTGGGCAGCCCCGGCGGGGGAGCATGAACACTGAAGCTTTCTTT; CDR3: CASSDSGQPRRGSMNTEAFF
size: .; length: 16; D: TRBD1; J: TRBJ2-1; V: TRBV10-3; DNA: TGTGCCATCAGTGATCACAGGGGGCAATCCTACAATGAGCAGTTCTTC; CDR3: CAISDHRGQSYNEQFF
size: .; length: 16; D: TRBD1; J: TRBJ2-2; V: TRBV5-5; DNA: TGTGCCAGCAGCTGGGGGACAGGGCGAAACACCGGGGAGCTGTTTTTT; CDR3: CASSWGTGRNTGELFF
size: .; length: 14; D: TRBD1; J: TRBJ2-7; V: TRBV19; DNA: TGTGCCAGTAGTGGGACAGGGAGAACCTACGAGCAGTACTTC; CDR3: CASSGTGRTYEQYF
size: .; length: 15; D: .; J: TRBJ1-6; V: TRBV7-2; DNA: TGTGCCAGCAGCTTACCCATTACAACGGGTTCACCCCTCCACTTT; CDR3: CASSLPITTGSPLHF
size: once; length: 17; D: .; J: TRBJ1-5; V: TRBV10-2; DNA: TGCGCCAGCAGCGGCCTGCCCAAGACAAGTTATAGTCAGCCCCAGCATTTT; CDR3: CASSGLPKTSYSQPQHF
size: .; length: 15; D: .; J: TRBJ2-2; V: TRBV14; DNA: TGTGCCAGCAGCCACACCCAGGCGGGATCCGGGGAGCTGTTTTTT; CDR3: CASSHTQAGSGELFF
size: .; length: 13; D: .; J: TRBJ1-4; V: TRBV10-3; DNA: TGTGCCATCAGGGACAGCATGGTGGAAAAACTGTTTTTT; CDR3: CAIRDSMVEKLFF
size: .; length: 15; D: .; J: TRBJ1-5; V: TRBV9; DNA: TGTGCCAGCAGCGTAGGCCCCGCAGGCAATCAGCCCCAGCATTTT; CDR3: CASSVGPAGNQPQHF
size: .; length: 14; D: .; J: TRBJ2-7; V: TRBV6-5; DNA: TGTGCCAGCAGTTACGAGGGTACGAACTACGAGCAGTACTTC; CDR3: CASSYEGTNYEQYF
size: .; length: 17; D: TRBD2; J: TRBJ2-7; V: TRBV5-3; DNA: TGTGCCAGAAGCCATATCCATTGGCCTAGCGGGAGGAGCGAGCAGTACTTC; CDR3: CARSHIHWPSGRSEQYF
size: .; length: 15; D: TRBD2; J: TRBJ2-1; V: TRBV9; DNA: TGTGCCAGCAGCGTAGGTAATAGCGGGAGAAGTGAGCAGTTCTTC; CDR3: CASSVGNSGRSEQFF
size: .; length: 16; D: .; J: TRBJ2-6; V: TRBV7-9; DNA: TGTTCCAGCAGCTTTGCCACAGGGTCTGGGGCCAACGTCCTGACTTTC; CDR3: CSSSFATGSGANVLTF
size: .; length: 15; D: TRBD1; J: TRBJ1-2; V: TRBV25-1; DNA: TGTGCCAGCAGCGTAGGACAGGGCCGAGGATATGGCTACACCTTC; CDR3: CASSVGQGRGYGYTF
size: .; length: 15; D: .; J: TRBJ2-7; V: TRBV27; DNA: TGTGCCAGCAGTTTAGGGCCCATAAGGAACGGCGAGCAGTACTTC; CDR3: CASSLGPIRNGEQYF
size: once; length: 14; D: .; J: TRBJ2-7; V: TRBV27; DNA: TGTGCCAGCAGAGTAGGGGTTACAGCGTACGAGCAGTACTTC; CDR3: CASRVGVTAYEQYF
size: .; length: 14; D: .; J: TRBJ2-3; V: TRBV7-9; DNA: TGTGCCAGCAGCTTTGACGGGGGCACAGATACGCAGTATTTT; CDR3: CASSFDGGTDTQYF
size: .; length: 15; D: TRBD1; J: TRBJ1-4; V: TRBV2; DNA: TGTGCCAGCAGTGAACAGGGGGCGGAGAATGAAAAACTGTTTTTT; CDR3: CASSEQGAENEKLFF
size: .; length: 15; D: TRBD2; J: TRBJ2-7; V: TRBV7-3; DNA: TGTGCCAGCAGCTCCTACCCGGGACTAGCGGGAAAGCAGTACTTC; CDR3: CASSSYPGLAGKQYF
size: .; length: 14; D: TRBD2; J: TRBJ2-1; V: TRBV4-1; DNA: TGCGCCAGCAGCGCACAGCGGGAGATAGGTGAGCAGTTCTTC; CDR3: CASSAQREIGEQFF
size: .; length: 15; D: .; J: TRBJ1-5; V: TRBV9; DNA: TGTGCCAGCAGCGCAGATACAGGGAGCAATCAGCCCCAGCATTTT; CDR3: CASSADTGSNQPQHF
size: few; length: 21; D: .; J: TRBJ1-1; V: TRBV4-2; DNA: TGTGCCAGCAGCCAAGAGGGGAACGACCGGGACACTAAGGCCTACAACACTGAAGCTTTCTTT; CDR3: CASSQEGNDRDTKAYNTEAFF
size: .; length: 15; D: TRBD2; J: TRBJ2-1; V: TRBV7-2; DNA: TGTGCCAGCACCCTCGGGGGGGCCGGTGACAATGAGCAGTTCTTC; CDR3: CASTLGGAGDNEQFF
size: .; length: 14; D: .; J: TRBJ1-3; V: TRBV14; DNA: TGTGCCAGCGCACAGGGACAATCTGGAAACACCATATATTTT; CDR3: CASAQGQSGNTIYF
size: .; length: 15; D: .; J: TRBJ1-4; V: TRBV19; DNA: TGTGCCAGTAGTATTCAGACGGGGTATGCTGAAAAACTGTTTTTT; CDR3: CASSIQTGYAEKLFF
size: once; length: 13; D: .; J: TRBJ2-6; V: TRBV18; DNA: TGTGCCAGCCGAGACTCTGGGGCCAACGTCCTGACTTTC; CDR3: CASRDSGANVLTF
size: few; length: 15; D: TRBD1; J: TRBJ2-7; V: TRBV4-3; DNA: TGCGCCAGCAGCCAAGATGGGACAGGGTCCTACGAGCAGTACTTC; CDR3: CASSQDGTGSYEQYF
size: once; length: 14; D: .; J: TRBJ1-5; V: TRBV6-5; DNA: TGTGCCAGCAGCCGACAGCCGAGAAATCAGCCCCAGCATTTT; CDR3: CASSRQPRNQPQHF
size: .; length: 16; D: TRBD1; J: TRBJ1-1; V: TRBV19; DNA: TGTGCCAGTAGTATAACTTACAGGGGTACAGGCACTGAAGCTTTCTTT; CDR3: CASSITYRGTGTEAFF
size: .; length: 15; D: .; J: TRBJ2-7; V: TRBV11-2; DNA: TGTGCCAGCAGCTTAGAACGGACAGTGCAGGACGAGCAGTACTTC; CDR3: CASSLERTVQDEQYF
size: .; length: 12; D: .; J: TRBJ2-5; V: TRBV29-1; DNA: TGCAGCGTTCTGGGGCGGAAAGAGACCCAGTACTTC; CDR3: CSVLGRKETQYF
size: .; length: 16; D: TRBD1; J: TRBJ2-7; V: TRBV5-5; DNA: TGTGCCAGCAGCCGACTCTCCGGGACAGGAGTCTACGAGCAGTACTTC; CDR3: CASSRLSGTGVYEQYF
size: .; length: 17; D: .; J: TRBJ1-2; V: TRBV5-4; DNA: TGTGCCAGCCTCGAGCGGGGACCGGGCATATTATGGGGGGGCTACACCTTC; CDR3: CASLERGPGILWGGYTF
size: .; length: 17; D: TRBD2; J: TRBJ2-3; V: TRBV4-1; DNA: TGCGCCAGCAGGAGTAGCGGGAGGGCCCTTATCACCGATACGCAGTATTTT; CDR3: CASRSSGRALITDTQYF
size: .; length: 14; D: TRBD2; J: TRBJ2-7; V: TRBV10-3; DNA: TGTGCCATCAGTCAAGCGGGAGGGTCCTACGAGCAGTACTTC; CDR3: CAISQAGGSYEQYF
size: .; length: 16; D: TRBD2; J: TRBJ2-1; V: TRBV7-6; DNA: TGTGCCAGCAGCTCGGGTGGGACTAGGCCCACCAATGAGCAGTTCTTC; CDR3: CASSSGGTRPTNEQFF
size: .; length: 13; D: TRBD2; J: TRBJ2-7; V: TRBV30; DNA: TGTGCCTGGAGTTGGGGGGGCTCCTACGAGCAGTACTTC; CDR3: CAWSWGGSYEQYF
size: once; length: 15; D: .; J: TRBJ2-3; V: TRBV5-4; DNA: TGTGCCAGCGGCTTGAAGAGTCTTCCCACAGATACGCAGTATTTT; CDR3: CASGLKSLPTDTQYF
size: .; length: 18; D: TRBD2; J: TRBJ2-2; V: TRBV7-2; DNA: TGTGCCAGCAGCTTAGGCTCTAGCGGGGGGGTGTACACCGGGGAGCTGTTTTTT; CDR3: CASSLGSSGGVYTGELFF
size: .; length: 14; D: .; J: TRBJ2-2; V: TRBV6-5; DNA: TGTGCCAGCATGGTGCCCACTAACACCGGGGAGCTGTTTTTT; CDR3: CASMVPTNTGELFF
size: .; length: 14; D: TRBD1; J: TRBJ2-1; V: TRBV7-9; DNA: TGTGCCAGCAGCTTGACAGGGGAACACAATGAGCAGTTCTTC; CDR3: CASSLTGEHNEQFF
size: .; length: 14; D: .; J: TRBJ1-2; V: TRBV6-5; DNA: TGTGCCAGCAGTTACTCTGGGGGGAACTATGGCTACACCTTC; CDR3: CASSYSGGNYGYTF
size: .; length: 15; D: TRBD1; J: TRBJ1-5; V: TRBV28; DNA: TGTGCCAGCAGGATGCAGGGGGCGCGTAATCAGCCCCAGCATTTT; CDR3: CASRMQGARNQPQHF